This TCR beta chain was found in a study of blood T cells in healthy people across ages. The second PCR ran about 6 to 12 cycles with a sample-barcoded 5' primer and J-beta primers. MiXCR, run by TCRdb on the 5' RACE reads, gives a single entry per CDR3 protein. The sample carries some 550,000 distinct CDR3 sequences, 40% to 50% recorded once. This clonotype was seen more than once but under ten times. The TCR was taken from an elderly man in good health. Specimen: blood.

CDR3 sequence: CASRGTVNEKLFF. CDR3 bases: TGTGCCAGCAGGGGGACAGTCAATGAAAAACTGTTTTTT. The chain has TRBV2 and TRBJ1-4; the match to TRBD1 covers 7 bases. Per germline, CDR1 SNHLY and CDR2 FYNNEI. The CDR3 runs to 13 residues. V lost 6 bases, J lost 5 bases, and 3 bases stayed unmatched.